This T cell receptor beta chain was sequenced for a study of T cells in Graves' hyperthyroidism and ophthalmopathy. Study-level points and caveats: Blood also held most thyroid clonotypes expanded beyond 0.001.

This clonotype was seen at least ten times. Its target is not known. Authors of the study amplified TCR beta CDR3 regions from RNA transcripts. Researchers ran a first-round RT-PCR on the TCR CDR3 using the HTBI primer set. TCRdb used MiXCR to reprocess the multiplex PCR reads, holding one entry per CDR3 protein. The sample holds hundreds of thousands of distinct CDR3 sequences, 15% to 18% seen once. Germline V gene data show CDR1 as SQVTM and CDR2 as ANQGSEA. The V end was cut by 4 bases, the J end by 0 bases, with 15 bases between. This CDR3 contains 15 residues. These patients, aged 18 to 65, had recently diagnosed hyperthyroidism lasting under 2 months.

The sequencing input was blood. The chain has TRBV29-1 and TRBJ1-1, with D hard to call. The sequence was collected from a woman aged 18-29 years with Graves' hyperthyroidism that later progressed to Graves' ophthalmopathy. The CDR3 nucleotides are TGCAGCGTTGTTGGCGGTGGGGTCATGAACACTGAAGCTTTCTTT. This translates into CSVVGGGVMNTEAFF.